The 7 T cell receptor beta chains below all came from one sample that was sequenced in a study of blood T cell repertoires in COVID-19. Produced via immunoSEQ multiplex PCR; TCRdb's table is partial and in-frame only. The sample lists over 130,000 clones, 70% to 85% seen once, with 1.5% to 2% in the top ten. What was sequenced was PBMCs or T cells enriched from blood (not recorded which). These TCRs come from a woman between 18 and 29 years old who had been exposed to COVID-19.

V and J are TRBV6-1 and TRBJ2-1; D possibly corresponds to TRBD2 (5 bases). The CDR3 sequence is 13 residues long. The germline CDR1 and CDR2 sequences are MNHNS and SASEGT. V was trimmed by 1 base and J by 12 bases, leaving 13 bases between them. The CDR3 DNA reads as TGTGCCAGCAGTGAAGGGCCGGGGTACCGGCAGTTCTTC. Amino acid sequence: CASSEGPGYRQFF.

CDR3 sequence reads: CASSLVGGLAGTPDTQYF. DNA of the CDR3: TGTGCCAGCAGTTTAGTGGGTGGGCTAGCGGGAACCCCAGATACGCAGTATTTT. This rearrangement joins TRBV27 to TRBJ2-3; 9 nucleotides match TRBD2. The CDR3 is 18 residues long. V lost 2 bases and J lost 4; bases outside the gene matches: 13. Germline values: CDR1 MNHEY, CDR2 SMNVEV (reference sequence).

V and J are TRBV28 and TRBJ1-5, with 9 bases that match TRBD1. The CDR3 consists of 17 residues. Per germline, CDR1 MDHEN and CDR2 SYDVKM. The junction had 15 bases not matched to a gene; V was cut back by 6 bases and J by 6 bases. The chain's CDR3 is CASSQRDREGKGQPQHF. CDR3 nucleotides: TGTGCCAGCAGCCAAAGGGACAGGGAAGGGAAGGGTCAGCCCCAGCATTTT.

This clone was found once. The chain carries TRBV28 and TRBJ1-3; no clear D. The germline V gene has CDR1 MDHEN and CDR2 SYDVKM. Trimming left V 6 bases short and J 2 bases short, with 11 bases between. CDR3 length: 14 residues. Here the CDR3 reads CASRRETAGNTIYF. The DNA of the CDR3 is TGTGCCAGCAGACGAGAGACTGCTGGAAACACCATATATTTT.

In its sample, this clone was seen a few times. The J gene is TRBJ1-1, the V gene TRBV12-5; weak D call: TRBD1 (6 bases). CDR1 and CDR2 (germline): LGHNT, FRNRAP. V shed 8 bases and J shed 6 bases, with 13 bases lying between them. The length of the CDR3 is 12 residues. In DNA form, the CDR3 reads TGTGCTAGTAAGGGGGGGAGCGCTGAAGCTTTCTTT. Translating it yields CASKGGSAEAFF.

The chain is built from TRBV20-1 and TRBJ1-2, with D hard to call. CDR3 length: 10 residues. V was trimmed by 2 bases and J by 8 bases, leaving 6 bases between them. CDR1 DFQATT and CDR2 SNEGSKA come from the germline V gene (reference sequence). CDR3 residues: CSARLGGYTF. For the CDR3, the DNA is TGCAGTGCTAGACTGGGCGGCTACACCTTC.

This clone occurred a few times. The genes are TRBV2 and TRBJ1-1, with D perhaps TRBD1 (6 bases). The V end was cut by 6 bases, the J end by 0 bases, with 11 bases between. The CDR3 covers 14 residues. Germline CDR1 reads SNHLY; CDR2 reads FYNNEI. The CDR3 region is CASRRTDMNTEAFF. The CDR3 bases are TGTGCCAGCAGGAGGACAGACATGAACACTGAAGCTTTCTTT.